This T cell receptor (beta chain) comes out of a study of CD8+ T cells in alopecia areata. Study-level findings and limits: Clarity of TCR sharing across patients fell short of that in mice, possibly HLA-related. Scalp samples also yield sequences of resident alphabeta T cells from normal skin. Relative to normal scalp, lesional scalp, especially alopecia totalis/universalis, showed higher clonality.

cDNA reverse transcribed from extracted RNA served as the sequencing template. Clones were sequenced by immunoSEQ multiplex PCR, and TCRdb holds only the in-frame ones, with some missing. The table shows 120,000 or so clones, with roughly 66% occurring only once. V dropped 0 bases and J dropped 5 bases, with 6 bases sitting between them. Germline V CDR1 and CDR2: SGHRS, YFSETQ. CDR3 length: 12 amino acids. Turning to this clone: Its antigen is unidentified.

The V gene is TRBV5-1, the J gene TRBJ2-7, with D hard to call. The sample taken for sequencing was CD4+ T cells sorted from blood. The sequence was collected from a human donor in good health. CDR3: CASSLVSDEQYF. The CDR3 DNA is TGCGCCAGCAGCTTGGTTTCGGACGAGCAGTACTTC.